This T cell receptor beta chain was recovered during a study of CD8 T cells in Susac syndrome. An input of about 0.5 to 1 ug of RNA was subjected to reverse transcription using random hexamers. TCRdb reprocessed the immunoSEQ multiplex PCR reads with MiXCR, giving one entry per CDR3 protein. The data show fewer than 350,000 distinct CDR3 sequences, 89% seen once. The CDR3 sequence is 15 residues long. CDR1 is LNHNV, CDR2 YYDKDF, per germline (reference sequence). V lost 4 bases, J lost 2 bases, and 5 bases stayed unmatched. Sequencing was performed on CD8+ T cells from PBMCs. The chain links TRBV15 to TRBJ2-3; 8 nucleotides align to TRBD1. The sequence was collected from a human donor with multiple sclerosis. The CDR3, as DNA: TGTGCCACCAGCACAGGACAGGGCGTCACAGATACGCAGTATTTT. It specifies CATSTGQGVTDTQYF. Together with reference TRBV15 and TRBJ2-3, the CDR3 gives the full variable domain: DAMVIQNPRYQVTQFGKPVTLSCSQTLNHNVMYWYQQKSSQAPKLLFHYYDKDFNNEADTPDNFQSRRPNTSFCFLDIRSPGLGDTAMYLCATSTGQGVTDTQYFGPGTRLTVL.